A single sample gave rise to the 19 T cell receptor beta chains below, sequenced in a study of blood T cells in healthy people across ages. Through a sample-barcoded 5' primer and a J-beta primer mix, a second PCR was run for roughly 7 to 12 cycles. One entry per CDR3 protein, called by TCRdb with MiXCR from the 5' RACE reads. There are some 290,000 distinct CDR3 sequences in the sample; roughly 27% occur only once, and 29% lies in the top ten. The material sequenced was blood. These receptors all come from a woman in her 70s in good health.

This clonotype was seen a few times. The chain joins TRBV7-2 to TRBJ1-5, with no clear D. The germline CDR1 and CDR2 sequences are SGHTA and FQGNSA. The CDR3 length is 17 residues. Trimming removed 1 base at V and 0 bases at J, with 13 bases between. In nucleotides, the CDR3 is TGTGCCAGCAGCTTAGTGAACAGCCCTTATAGCAATCAGCCCCAGCATTTT. Encoded protein: CASSLVNSPYSNQPQHF.

This clonotype showed up just a few times. The V gene is TRBV4-1, the J gene TRBJ1-4, with D tentatively TRBD1 (5 bases). This CDR3 contains 14 residues. The V gene's germline CDR1 is MGHRA and CDR2 YSYEKL. V lost 4 bases and J 7 bases, leaving 13 bases between the germline ends. The CDR3, as DNA: TGCGCCAGCAGCCCCCGACAGCGCTTTGAAAAACTGTTTTTT. Its protein is CASSPRQRFEKLFF.

CDR3 in amino acids: CASSPQTGDNEQFF. DNA for the CDR3: TGTGCCAGCAGCCCACAGACAGGGGACAATGAGCAGTTCTTC. V is TRBV7-3 and J is TRBJ2-1, with 8 bases aligning to TRBD1. Germline CDR1 is SGHTA and CDR2 is FQGTGA. The CDR3 consists of 14 residues. The V segment lost 5 bases and the J segment 5 bases; nucleotides outside the gene matches: 5.

There are many counts of this clonotype. The chain combines TRBV27 with TRBJ2-2, with unresolved D. Trimming removed 5 bases at V and 3 bases at J, with 13 bases between. CDR3 length: 15 residues. Germline CDR1 is MNHEY and CDR2 is SMNVEV (reference sequence). Here the CDR3 reads CASSPRAADTGELFF. Written as DNA, the CDR3 is TGTGCCAGCAGTCCTCGGGCGGCGGACACCGGGGAGCTGTTTTTT.

At least ten counts were recorded for this clonotype. V and J are TRBV29-1 and TRBJ2-6; D unresolved. CDR3 length equals 15 residues. From germline, CDR1 is SQVTM and CDR2 ANQGSEA. Trimming pared 3 bases from V and 0 bases from J, leaving 9 bases between. The CDR3 sequence: CSVDLSSSGANVLTF. In DNA form, the CDR3 reads TGCAGCGTTGACCTCTCCAGCTCTGGGGCCAACGTCCTGACTTTC.

The J gene is TRBJ1-1, the V gene TRBV6-5; D remains ambiguous. V gave up 2 bases and J gave up 6 bases, with 7 bases separating them. The CDR3 runs 12 residues. CDR1 and CDR2 from the germline V gene are MNHEY and SVGAGI. CDR3 sequence: CASSYRGSEAFF. DNA of the CDR3: TGTGCCAGCAGTTACCGGGGATCTGAAGCTTTCTTT.

This clonotype was found many times. This chain connects TRBV28 to TRBJ2-7; 7 bases align to TRBD2. Trimming took 2 bases from V and 1 from J; bases not matched to a gene: 11. The CDR3 length is 17 residues. Per the germline V gene, CDR1 is MDHEN and CDR2 is SYDVKM. The CDR3 DNA is TGTGCCAGCAGTTTACCTCCGGGACTAACCTTATCCTACGAGCAGTACTTC. This encodes CASSLPPGLTLSYEQYF.

The chain uses TRBV6-1 and TRBJ1-1; D gene uncertain. In germline, CDR1 is MNHNS, CDR2 SASEGT. Trimming took 4 bases from V and 7 from J, leaving 19 bases between them. The CDR3 is 15 residues long. The CDR3, as DNA: TGTGCCAGCAGTGTAAGAAACGTGGGGTTGAGTGAAGCTTTCTTT. It specifies CASSVRNVGLSEAFF.

This chain joins TRBV5-1 and TRBJ1-2, with a weak D call TRBD1 (5 bases). Trimming shortened V by 3 bases and J by 8 bases, and 14 bases separated the two germline ends. The CDR3 has 13 residues. Germline assignment: CDR1 SGHRS and CDR2 YFSETQ. The CDR3 region is CASSSGTAEGYTF. Written as DNA, the CDR3 is TGCGCCAGCAGCTCGGGGACGGCGGAGGGCTACACCTTC.

Comments on this clonotype: The conserved final phenylalanine or tryptophan is absent from the CDR3, which likely points to a read error. The CDR3 loop is CASSQAGQGARTEAFL. The CDR3 bases are TGTGCCAGCAGCCAAGCTGGACAGGGGGCGAGAACTGAAGCTTTCCTT. This rearrangement joins TRBV14 to TRBJ1-1; TRBD1 matches at 11 bases. The V and J ends lost 1 base and 5 bases, in that order; junction bases with no gene match: 6. Germline values: CDR1 SGHDN, CDR2 FVKESK. CDR3 length equals 16 residues.

This clonotype was counted only a few times. The chain couples TRBV6-5 to TRBJ1-4, with D tentatively TRBD1 (5 bases). The V gene's germline CDR1 is MNHEY and CDR2 SVGAGI. The germline V and J ends were trimmed by 0 bases and 0 bases, with 14 bases remaining between them. This CDR3 comprises 18 residues. The CDR3 protein is CASSYSSPGRSTNEKLFF. In DNA, the CDR3 is TGTGCCAGCAGTTACTCGAGCCCAGGGAGATCAACTAATGAAAAACTGTTTTTT.

This clonotype has only a few counts. No conserved phenylalanine or tryptophan is present at the end of the CDR3, so a read error is the likely explanation. The chain combines TRBV6-6 with TRBJ1-1; D may be TRBD1 (5 bases). Germline assignment: CDR1 MNHNY and CDR2 SVGAGI (reference sequence). Trimming took 6 bases from V and 4 from J, leaving 9 bases between them. The CDR3 runs to 12 residues. The chain's CDR3 is CASSRASTEAFS. CDR3 in DNA: TGTGCCAGCAGCAGGGCTAGCACTGAAGCTTTCTCT.

As for this clonotype: A much larger clonotype is one base distant, so this may be a read error. CDR3 DNA sequence: TGTGCCAGCGGCCCGGACAGACAAGAGACCCAGTACTTC. This translates into CASGPDRQETQYF. This chain connects TRBV6-5 to TRBJ2-5; perhaps TRBD1 as D (6 bases). The germline V gene has CDR1 MNHEY and CDR2 SVGAGI. V was pared by 8 bases and J by 2 bases, with 12 bases between. The CDR3 extends over 13 amino acids.

This chain links TRBV24-1 with TRBJ1-5; D uncertain. This CDR3 has 14 amino acids. Per the germline V gene, CDR1 is KGHDR and CDR2 is SFDVKD. Trimming shortened V by 1 base and J by 3 bases, and 6 bases separated the two germline ends. The DNA for the CDR3 is TGTGCCACCAGTGATTTTCGCAACAATCAGCCCCAGCATTTT. Its protein product is CATSDFRNNQPQHF.

This clonotype was counted between two and nine times. CDR3 bases: TGCGCCAGCAGCCGGACAGGGGGCGAGACCCAGTACTTC. Translation gives CASSRTGGETQYF. The chain couples TRBV4-1 to TRBJ2-5, with 11 positions matching TRBD1. J lost 5 bases, V lost 4 bases, and 0 bases had no gene match. Germline V lookup: CDR1 MGHRA, CDR2 YSYEKL. The CDR3 extends over 13 amino acids.

The CDR3 reads CASSQEGRTSGTETQYF. CDR3 DNA sequence: TGTGCCAGCAGCCAAGAAGGGCGGACTAGCGGGACTGAGACCCAGTACTTC. The chain recombines TRBV3-1 with TRBJ2-5, with 12 bases fitting TRBD2. V gave up 0 bases and J gave up 5 bases; unmatched junction bases: 7. This CDR3 contains 17 residues. Looked up from germline, CDR1 is LGHDT and CDR2 is YNNKEL (reference sequence).

J is TRBJ2-5 and V is TRBV20-1, with 13 nucleotides matching TRBD2. The germline V gene has CDR1 DFQATT and CDR2 SNEGSKA (reference sequence). This CDR3 has 16 amino acids. Trimming at V came to 6 bases and at J to 3 bases, leaving 10 bases not matched to a gene. Here the CDR3 reads CSAPRLAGGHKETQYF. CDR3 nucleotide sequence: TGCAGTGCCCCTCGACTAGCGGGAGGACATAAAGAGACCCAGTACTTC.

This chain joins TRBV12-3 or TRBV12-4 and TRBJ2-2, with D possibly matching TRBD2 (6 bases). This CDR3 is built from 15 residues. Trimming left V 4 bases short and J 2 bases short, with 11 bases between. CDR3 in DNA: TGTGCCAGCAGTTCCATCGGGGGAAACACCGGGGAGCTGTTTTTT. This gives the protein CASSSIGGNTGELFF.

This clonotype occurred a few times. This rearrangement joins TRBV2 to TRBJ1-4; the match to TRBD1 covers 9 bases. Trimming removed 6 bases from V and 8 bases from J; junction bases left unmatched: 10. Germline V gene sequence: CDR1 SNHLY, CDR2 FYNNEI. The CDR3 consists of 15 residues. The CDR3 loop reads CASRGTGTGREKLFF. For the CDR3, the DNA is TGTGCCAGCAGGGGTACGGGGACAGGGAGGGAAAAACTGTTTTTT.